This T cell receptor (beta chain) was obtained from a study of CD8 T cells in Susac syndrome. After extraction with the RNeasy kit, about 0.5 to 1 ug of the RNA was reverse transcribed using random hexamers. Amplification of TCR beta CDR3 used immunoSEQ multiplex PCR across 54 Vbeta and 13 Jbeta. TCRdb passed the immunoSEQ multiplex PCR reads through MiXCR, listing each CDR3 protein once. The table has 100,000 to 150,000 distinct CDR3 sequences, about 94% seen once; the top ten hold around 0.078%. It was healthy donors who served as the controls, matched for age and sex. TEMRA cells were FACS-enriched, while CD8+ and CD4+ T cells were negatively isolated. Study-level points and caveats: Only a relatively small number of individuals were included in the TCR sequencing and HLA analysis.

This clonotype was seen a handful of times. The target antigen is unknown. CDR1 is MNHEY and CDR2 is SVGAGI in the germline V gene. CDR3 size: 13 residues. Trimming removed 5 bases from V and 1 base from J, with 6 bases in between. The J gene is TRBJ2-4, the V gene TRBV6-5, with D possibly matching TRBD2 (6 bases). Sequencing was carried out using CD4+ T cells from PBMCs. This TCR was recovered from a human donor in good health. The CDR3 nucleotides read TGTGCCAGCAGTGGGGGGGCCAAAAACATTCAGTACTTC. Translated: CASSGGAKNIQYF.